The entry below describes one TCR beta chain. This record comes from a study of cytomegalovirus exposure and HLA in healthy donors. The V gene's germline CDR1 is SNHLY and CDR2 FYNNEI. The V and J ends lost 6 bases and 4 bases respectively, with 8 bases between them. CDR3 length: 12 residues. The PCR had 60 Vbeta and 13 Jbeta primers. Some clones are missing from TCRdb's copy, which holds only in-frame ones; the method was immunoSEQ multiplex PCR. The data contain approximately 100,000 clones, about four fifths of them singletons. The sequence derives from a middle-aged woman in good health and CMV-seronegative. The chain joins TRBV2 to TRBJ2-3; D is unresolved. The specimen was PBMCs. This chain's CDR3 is CASRASADTQYF. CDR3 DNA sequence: TGTGCCAGCAGAGCGTCCGCAGATACGCAGTATTTT.